This T cell receptor (beta chain) was sequenced for a study of T-cell memory formation after mild COVID-19. Germline V gives CDR1 SGHTA, CDR2 FQGNSA. The CDR3 is 12 residues long. V was pared by 5 bases and J by 1 base, with 5 bases between. This clonotype was found a few times. TCRdb re-called the 5' RACE reads through MiXCR, storing one row per CDR3 protein. The sample lists 350,000 or so distinct CDR3 sequences, 20% to 25% seen once, with around a fifth in the top ten. Sequencing input: PBMCs or a T cell subset sorted from them (not recorded which). The chain combines TRBV7-2 with TRBJ1-1, with D unclear. The TCR comes from a young man who had mild COVID-19 (a few samples of this study predate the infection). Cell type and time point are not known. The CDR3 DNA is TGTGCCAGCAGCATAAAGAACACTGAAGCTTTCTTT. It codes for CASSIKNTEAFF.